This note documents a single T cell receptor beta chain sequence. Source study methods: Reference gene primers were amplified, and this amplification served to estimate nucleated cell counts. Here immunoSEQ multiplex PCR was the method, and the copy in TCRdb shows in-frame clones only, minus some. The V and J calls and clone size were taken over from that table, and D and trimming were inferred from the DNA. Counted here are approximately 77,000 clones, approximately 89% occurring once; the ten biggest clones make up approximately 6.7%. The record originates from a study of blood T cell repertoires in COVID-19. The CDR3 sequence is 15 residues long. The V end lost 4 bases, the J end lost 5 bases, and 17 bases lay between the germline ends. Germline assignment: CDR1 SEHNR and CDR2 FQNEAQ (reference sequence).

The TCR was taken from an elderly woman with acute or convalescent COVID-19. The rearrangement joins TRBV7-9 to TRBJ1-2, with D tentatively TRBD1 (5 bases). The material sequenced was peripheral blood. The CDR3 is CASSSSGGKGYGYTF. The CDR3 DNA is TGTGCCAGCAGCTCCTCGGGGGGAAAAGGTTATGGCTACACCTTC.